This T cell receptor (beta chain) was sequenced for a study of cytomegalovirus exposure and HLA in healthy donors. Per the germline V gene, CDR1 is MGHRA and CDR2 is YSYEKL. The ends were cut back, 1 base at V and 7 bases at J, with 11 bases in the middle. This CDR3 spans 15 amino acids. It was with 60 Vbeta and 13 Jbeta primers that the PCR ran. Clones were sequenced by immunoSEQ multiplex PCR, and TCRdb holds only the in-frame ones, with some missing. The sample contains around 200,000 clones, roughly 85% of which appear only once. The chain joins TRBV4-1 to TRBJ1-6; the D gene is possibly TRBD1 (5 bases). The receptor was isolated from a male donor in good health and CMV-seronegative. Sequenced input: PBMCs. CDR3 region: CASSQGQGRNSPLHF. CDR3 DNA sequence: TGCGCCAGCAGCCAAGGGCAGGGTAGGAATTCACCCCTCCACTTT.